The 4 T cell receptor beta chains in this list originate from one sample, sequenced in a study of blood T cell repertoires in COVID-19. Repertoires were generated with immunoSEQ multiplex PCR, while TCRdb's copy carries only in-frame clones and drops some. The data hold approximately 120,000 clones, with 79% observed a single time. Sequenced: peripheral blood. The source is a man between 40 and 49 years old with active or convalescent COVID-19.

The V call is TRBV19, the J call TRBJ1-6, with D perhaps matching TRBD1 (5 bases). This CDR3 spans 14 amino acids. V was trimmed by 5 bases and J by 7 bases, leaving 12 bases between them. Germline V CDR1 and CDR2: LNHDA, SQIVND (reference sequence). In nucleotides, the CDR3 is TGTGCCAGTAGTGACCAGGGAAGCAATTCACCCCTCCACTTT. Protein sequence: CASSDQGSNSPLHF.

This clone was detected once. The chain is built from TRBV3-1 (or the pseudogene TRBV3-2) and TRBJ1-1, with no clear D. CDR1 is LGHDT and CDR2 is YNNKEL in the germline V gene (reference sequence). The CDR3 loop spans 13 amino acids. Trimming stripped 1 base from V and 5 bases from J, with 8 bases between. The CDR3 DNA reads TGTGCCAGCAGCCAAGCTGGCATTACTGAAGCTTTCTTT. Translation gives CASSQAGITEAFF.

The V gene is TRBV24-1, the J gene TRBJ1-2, with D unclear. Germline V gene sequence: CDR1 KGHDR, CDR2 SFDVKD. Trimming removed 0 bases from V and 5 bases from J, with 6 bases in between. CDR3 length: 13 residues. CDR3 coding DNA: TGTGCCACCAGTGATTTGACAGAGTATGGCTACACCTTC. Translation: CATSDLTEYGYTF.

V usage is TRBV11-3 and J usage is TRBJ2-2, with D uncertain. Germline CDR1 is SGHNT and CDR2 is YENEEA. V lost 2 bases and J lost 7, with 8 bases in between. The CDR3 extends over 13 amino acids. The CDR3 loop reads CASSLISDGELFF. Written as DNA, the CDR3 is TGTGCCAGCAGCTTAATTTCAGACGGGGAGCTGTTTTTT.